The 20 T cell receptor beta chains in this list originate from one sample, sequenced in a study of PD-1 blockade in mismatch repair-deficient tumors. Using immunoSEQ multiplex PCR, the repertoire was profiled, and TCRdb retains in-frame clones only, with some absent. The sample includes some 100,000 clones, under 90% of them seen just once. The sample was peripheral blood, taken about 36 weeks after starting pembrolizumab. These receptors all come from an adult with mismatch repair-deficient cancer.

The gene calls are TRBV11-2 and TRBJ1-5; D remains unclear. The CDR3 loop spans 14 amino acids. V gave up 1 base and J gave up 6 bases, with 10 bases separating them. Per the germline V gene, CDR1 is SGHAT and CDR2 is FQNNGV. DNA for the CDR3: TGTGCCAGCAGCTTAGCGTCCCAAATTCAGCCCCAGCATTTT. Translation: CASSLASQIQPQHF.

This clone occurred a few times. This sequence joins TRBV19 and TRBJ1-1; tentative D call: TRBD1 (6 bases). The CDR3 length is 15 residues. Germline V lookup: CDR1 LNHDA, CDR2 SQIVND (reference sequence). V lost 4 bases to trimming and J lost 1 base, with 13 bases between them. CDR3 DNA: TGTGCCAGTAGTAGCCGAAAGACAGGGAACACTGAAGCTTTCTTT. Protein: CASSSRKTGNTEAFF.

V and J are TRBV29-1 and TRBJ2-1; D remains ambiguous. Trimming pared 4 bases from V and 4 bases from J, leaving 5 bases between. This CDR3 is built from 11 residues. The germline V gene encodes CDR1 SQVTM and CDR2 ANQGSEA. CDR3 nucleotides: TGCAGCGTTGTTCTTTACAATGAGCAGTTCTTC. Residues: CSVVLYNEQFF.

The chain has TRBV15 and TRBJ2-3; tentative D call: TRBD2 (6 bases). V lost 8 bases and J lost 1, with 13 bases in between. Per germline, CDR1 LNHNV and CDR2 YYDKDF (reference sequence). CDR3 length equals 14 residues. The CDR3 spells CATRWDWGTDTQYF. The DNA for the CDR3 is TGTGCCACCCGTTGGGACTGGGGCACAGATACGCAGTATTTT.

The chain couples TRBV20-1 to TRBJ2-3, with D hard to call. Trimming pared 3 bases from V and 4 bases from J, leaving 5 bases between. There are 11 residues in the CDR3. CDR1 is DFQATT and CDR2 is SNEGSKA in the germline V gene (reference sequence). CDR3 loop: CSASWADTQYF. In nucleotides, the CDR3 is TGCAGTGCTAGTTGGGCAGATACGCAGTATTTT.

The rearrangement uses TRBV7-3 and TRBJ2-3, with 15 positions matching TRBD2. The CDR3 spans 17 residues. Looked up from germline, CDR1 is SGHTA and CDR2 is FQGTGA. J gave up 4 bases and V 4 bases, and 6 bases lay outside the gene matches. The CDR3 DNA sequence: TGTGCCAGCAGCTCTGGACTAGCGGGAGGGCAGTCAGATACGCAGTATTTT. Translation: CASSSGLAGGQSDTQYF. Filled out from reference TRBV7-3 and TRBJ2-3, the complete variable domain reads GAGVSQTPSNKVTEKGKYVELRCDPISGHTALYWYRQSLGQGPEFLIYFQGTGAADDSGLPNDRFFAVRPEGSVSTLKIQRTERGDSAVYLCASSSGLAGGQSDTQYFGPGTRLTVL.

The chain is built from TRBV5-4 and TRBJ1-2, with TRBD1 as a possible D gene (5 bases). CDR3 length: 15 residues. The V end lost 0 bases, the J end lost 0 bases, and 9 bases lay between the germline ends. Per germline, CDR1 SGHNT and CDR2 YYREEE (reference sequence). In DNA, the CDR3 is TGTGCCAGCAGCTTGGTCCAGGGAACTAACTATGGCTACACCTTC. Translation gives CASSLVQGTNYGYTF.

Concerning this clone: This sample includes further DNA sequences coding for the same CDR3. The CDR3 region is CASSPGLADYEQYF. The CDR3 DNA reads as TGTGCCAGCAGCCCAGGACTAGCGGATTACGAGCAGTACTTC. J is TRBJ2-7 and V is TRBV6-5, with TRBD2 matching over 10 bases. Germline lookup yields CDR1 MNHEY and CDR2 SVGAGI. The length of the CDR3 is 14 residues. V dropped 6 bases and J dropped 4; count of bases not matched to a gene: 6.

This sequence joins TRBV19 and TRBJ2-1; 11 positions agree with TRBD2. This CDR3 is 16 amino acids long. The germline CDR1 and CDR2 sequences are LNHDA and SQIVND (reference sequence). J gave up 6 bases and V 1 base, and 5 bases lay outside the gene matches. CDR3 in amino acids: CASSIGGTSGFNEQFF. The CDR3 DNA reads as TGTGCCAGTAGTATAGGGGGGACTAGCGGTTTCAATGAGCAGTTCTTC.

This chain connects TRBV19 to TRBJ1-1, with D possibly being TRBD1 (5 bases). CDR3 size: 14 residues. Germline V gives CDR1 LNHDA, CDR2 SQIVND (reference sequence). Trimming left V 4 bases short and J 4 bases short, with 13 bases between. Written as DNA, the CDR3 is TGTGCCAGTAGTACCCAGGGATTCGCCACTGAAGCTTTCTTT. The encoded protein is CASSTQGFATEAFF.

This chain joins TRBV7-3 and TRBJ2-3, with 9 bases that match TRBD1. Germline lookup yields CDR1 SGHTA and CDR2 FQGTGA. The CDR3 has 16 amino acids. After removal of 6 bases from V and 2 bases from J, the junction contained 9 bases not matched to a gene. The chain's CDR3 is CASSPGTGYDTDTQYF. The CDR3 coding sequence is TGTGCCAGCAGTCCAGGGACAGGGTATGACACAGATACGCAGTATTTT. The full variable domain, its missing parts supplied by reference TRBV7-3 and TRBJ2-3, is GAGVSQTPSNKVTEKGKYVELRCDPISGHTALYWYRQSLGQGPEFLIYFQGTGAADDSGLPNDRFFAVRPEGSVSTLKIQRTERGDSAVYLCASSPGTGYDTDTQYFGPGTRLTVL.

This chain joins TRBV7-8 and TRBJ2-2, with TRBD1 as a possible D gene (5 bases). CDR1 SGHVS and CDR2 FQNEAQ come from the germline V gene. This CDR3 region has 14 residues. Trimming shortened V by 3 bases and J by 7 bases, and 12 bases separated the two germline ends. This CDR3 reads CASSFERTLGELFF. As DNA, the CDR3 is TGTGCCAGCAGCTTCGAGAGGACACTCGGGGAGCTGTTTTTT.

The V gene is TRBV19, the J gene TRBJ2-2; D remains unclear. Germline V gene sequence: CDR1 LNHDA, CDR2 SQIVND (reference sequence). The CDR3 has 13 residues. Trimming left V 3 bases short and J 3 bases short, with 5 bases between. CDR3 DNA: TGTGCCAGTAGTATGACACACACCGGGGAGCTGTTTTTT. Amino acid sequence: CASSMTHTGELFF.

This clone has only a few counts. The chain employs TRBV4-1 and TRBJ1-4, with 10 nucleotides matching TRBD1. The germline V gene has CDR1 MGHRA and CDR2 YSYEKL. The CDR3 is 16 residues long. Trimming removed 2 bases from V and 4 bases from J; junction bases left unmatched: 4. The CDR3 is CASSQLGQGYNEKLFF. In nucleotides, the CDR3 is TGCGCCAGCAGCCAATTGGGACAGGGGTATAATGAAAAACTGTTTTTT.

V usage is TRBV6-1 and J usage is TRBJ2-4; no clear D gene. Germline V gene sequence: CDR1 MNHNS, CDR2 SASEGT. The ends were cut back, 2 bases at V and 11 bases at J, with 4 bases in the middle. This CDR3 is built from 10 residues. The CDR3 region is CASSELVQYF. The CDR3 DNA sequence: TGTGCCAGCAGTGAATTGGTTCAGTACTTC.

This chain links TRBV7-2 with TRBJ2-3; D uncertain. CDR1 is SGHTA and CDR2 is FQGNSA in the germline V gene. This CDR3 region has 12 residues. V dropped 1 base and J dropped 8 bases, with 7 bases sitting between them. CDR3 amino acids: CASSLGRITQYF. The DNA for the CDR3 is TGTGCCAGCAGCTTAGGCAGGATTACGCAGTATTTT.

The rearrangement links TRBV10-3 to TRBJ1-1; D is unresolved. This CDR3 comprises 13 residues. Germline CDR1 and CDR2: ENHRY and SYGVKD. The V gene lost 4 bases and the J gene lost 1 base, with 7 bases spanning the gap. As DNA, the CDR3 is TGTGCCATCAGTGTCGCAGCGAACACTGAAGCTTTCTTT. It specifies CAISVAANTEAFF.

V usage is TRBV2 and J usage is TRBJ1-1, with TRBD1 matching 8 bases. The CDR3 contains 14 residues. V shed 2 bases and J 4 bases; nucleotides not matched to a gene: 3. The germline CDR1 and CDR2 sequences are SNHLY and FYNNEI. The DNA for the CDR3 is TGTGCCAGCAGTGAACAGGGGGCGGCCACTGAAGCTTTCTTT. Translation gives CASSEQGAATEAFF.

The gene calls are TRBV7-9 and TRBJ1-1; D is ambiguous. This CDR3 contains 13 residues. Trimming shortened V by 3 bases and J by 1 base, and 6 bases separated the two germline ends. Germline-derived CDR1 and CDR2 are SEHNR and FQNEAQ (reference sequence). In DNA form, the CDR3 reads TGTGCCAGCAGCTTCGGAGCGAACACTGAAGCTTTCTTT. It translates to CASSFGANTEAFF. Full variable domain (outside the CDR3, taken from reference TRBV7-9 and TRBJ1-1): DTGVSQNPRHKITKRGQNVTFRCDPISEHNRLYWYRQTLGQGPEFLTYFQNEAQLEKSRLLSDRFSAERPKGSFSTLEIQRTEQGDSAMYLCASSFGANTEAFFGQGTRLTVV.

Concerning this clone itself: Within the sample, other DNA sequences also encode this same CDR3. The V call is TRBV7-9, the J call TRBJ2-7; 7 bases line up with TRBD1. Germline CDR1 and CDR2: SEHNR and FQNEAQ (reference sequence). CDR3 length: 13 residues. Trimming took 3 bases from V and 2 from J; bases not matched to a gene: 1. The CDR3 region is CASSFGTAYEQYF. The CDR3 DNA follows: TGTGCCAGCAGCTTCGGGACAGCCTACGAGCAGTACTTC.